This T cell receptor beta chain was captured by sequencing in a study of cytotoxic CD8 clonotypes in ibrutinib-treated CLL. Study in general: Sequencing produced an average of roughly 280,000 productive templates and approximately 90,000 productive rearrangements per sample. Study-level results: An increase in clonality occurred at ibrutinib response, followed by a return toward baseline at progression.

Depths of 1 in 200,000 to 1 in 1 million T cells were the sequencing target. Here immunoSEQ multiplex PCR was the method, and the copy in TCRdb shows in-frame clones only, minus some. The sample lists around 310,000 clones, about 77% occurring once. This clone has only a few counts. Antigen: not known. The V gene lost 3 bases and the J gene lost 3 bases, with 14 bases spanning the gap. Germline CDR1 WNHNN, CDR2 SYGVQD (reference sequence). The CDR3 is made up of 15 amino acids. Sequenced here: PBMCs, sampled before ibrutinib treatment. This TCR was recovered from a human donor with chronic lymphocytic leukemia. The J gene is TRBJ1-1, the V gene TRBV10-1, with D hard to call. The CDR3 loop is CASSDEGRLDTEAFF. The CDR3 DNA reads as TGCGCCAGCAGTGACGAGGGCAGATTGGACACTGAAGCTTTCTTT.